This passage covers 19 T cell receptor beta chains from one sample sequenced in a study of identical twins. TCRdb re-called the 5' RACE reads through MiXCR, storing one row per CDR3 protein. The repertoire holds 450,000 or so distinct CDR3 sequences, with about a fifth as singletons. Sequencing used naive T cells sorted from blood. The receptors were gathered from a man over 45 in good health.

V and J are TRBV15 and TRBJ2-5; unclear D gene. Looked up from germline, CDR1 is LNHNV and CDR2 is YYDKDF (reference sequence). The V gene lost 0 bases and the J gene lost 1 base, with 9 bases spanning the gap. CDR3 size: 15 residues. CDR3 region: CATSRESGSQETQYF. The CDR3 DNA reads as TGTGCCACCAGCAGAGAGAGTGGCTCCCAAGAGACCCAGTACTTC. Supplemented by reference TRBV15 and TRBJ2-5, the full variable domain reads DAMVIQNPRYQVTQFGKPVTLSCSQTLNHNVMYWYQQKSSQAPKLLFHYYDKDFNNEADTPDNFQSRRPNTSFCFLDIRSPGLGDTAMYLCATSRESGSQETQYFGPGTRLLVL.

This clonotype was seen only a few times. The CDR3, as DNA: TGCGCCAGCAGCCAAGAGTTAGCGGGACACACAGATACGCAGTATTTT. This translates into CASSQELAGHTDTQYF. The chain carries TRBV4-3 and TRBJ2-3, with 8 nucleotides matching TRBD2. This CDR3 is 16 amino acids long. The V segment lost 0 bases and the J segment 2 bases; nucleotides outside the gene matches: 4. Per germline, CDR1 LGHNA and CDR2 YSLEER.

This clonotype was found many times. The rearrangement joins TRBV6-5 to TRBJ2-7; unclear D gene. There are 15 residues in the CDR3. Between the trimmed V and J ends, which lost 0 bases and 2 bases, there was a span of 11 bases. Germline CDR1 MNHEY, CDR2 SVGAGI. CDR3 nucleotide sequence: TGTGCCAGCAGTTACTCCCCGGACCTTGCCTACGAGCAGTACTTC. Amino acid sequence: CASSYSPDLAYEQYF.

This chain joins TRBV28 and TRBJ2-3; D gene uncertain. The ends were cut back, 6 bases at V and 7 bases at J, with 8 bases in the middle. The germline V gene encodes CDR1 MDHEN and CDR2 SYDVKM. The CDR3 contains 11 residues. This CDR3 reads CASRSVYTQYF. CDR3 DNA: TGTGCCAGCAGATCGGTATATACGCAGTATTTT. Drawing the rest from reference TRBV28 and TRBJ2-3, the complete variable domain is DVKVTQSSRYLVKRTGEKVFLECVQDMDHENMFWYRQDPGLGLRLIYFSYDVKMKEKGDIPEGYSVSREKKERFSLILESASTNQTSMYLCASRSVYTQYFGPGTRLTVL.

There are a few counts of this clonotype. The chain combines TRBV6-1 with TRBJ2-7; 13 bases map to TRBD2. From germline, CDR1 is MNHNS and CDR2 SASEGT. CDR3 length: 16 amino acids. V lost 5 bases and J lost 2; bases outside the gene matches: 6. CDR3 loop: CASSPGTSGKPYEQYF. CDR3 sequence (DNA): TGTGCCAGCAGTCCCGGGACTAGCGGGAAACCCTACGAGCAGTACTTC.

The V call is TRBV27, the J call TRBJ2-5, with 12 bases matching TRBD1. V lost 6 bases, J lost 5 bases, and 7 bases stayed unmatched. Germline V gene lookup returns CDR1 MNHEY and CDR2 SMNVEV (reference sequence). The CDR3 sequence is 15 residues long. The CDR3 coding sequence is TGTGCCAGCAGCGCAGGGACAGGGGGCTGGGAGACCCAGTACTTC. This translates into CASSAGTGGWETQYF.

This clonotype has more than one count but fewer than ten. The CDR3 here is CASSLDTSNYGYTF. Here the CDR3 DNA reads TGTGCCAGCAGCTTAGACACCTCTAACTATGGCTACACCTTC. The rearrangement links TRBV7-2 to TRBJ1-2; D unresolved. The CDR3 is 14 residues long. Germline lookup yields CDR1 SGHTA and CDR2 FQGNSA. V lost 1 base to trimming and J lost 0 bases, with 6 bases between them.

This clonotype was counted between two and nine times. The rearrangement links TRBV20-1 to TRBJ2-1, with 7 nucleotides matching TRBD2. Germline V gives CDR1 DFQATT, CDR2 SNEGSKA (reference sequence). The CDR3 consists of 14 residues. Losses at the gene ends were 6 bases for V and 7 bases for J; bases not matched to a gene: 12. CDR3 sequence: CSAPDWAGVNEQFF. In DNA, the CDR3 is TGCAGTGCGCCGGACTGGGCGGGGGTGAATGAGCAGTTCTTC.

V gene TRBV7-2 combines with J gene TRBJ2-1, with D tentatively TRBD1 (6 bases). Germline V gene lookup returns CDR1 SGHTA and CDR2 FQGNSA. The CDR3 consists of 15 residues. Trimming removed 4 bases from V and 0 bases from J, with 10 bases in between. The CDR3 reads CASSSGHSSYNEQFF. The CDR3 DNA follows: TGTGCCAGCAGCTCGGGACATAGCTCCTACAATGAGCAGTTCTTC.

J is TRBJ2-5 and V is TRBV2; D unresolved. The CDR3 totals 15 residues. V lost 3 bases to trimming and J lost 1 base, with 12 bases between them. The germline V gene encodes CDR1 SNHLY and CDR2 FYNNEI. CDR3 loop: CASSDGKDVQETQYF. The CDR3 bases are TGTGCCAGCAGTGATGGTAAAGACGTCCAAGAGACCCAGTACTTC.

This clonotype was found a few times. The chain is built from TRBV20-1 and TRBJ2-1, with TRBD2 identical over 9 bases. Germline V CDR1 and CDR2: DFQATT, SNEGSKA (reference sequence). J gave up 2 bases and V 5 bases, and 7 bases lay outside the gene matches. CDR3 length equals 15 residues. The CDR3 bases are TGCAGTGCTTTCGGACTAGCGCCTGCCTACAATGAGCAGTTCTTC. Its translation: CSAFGLAPAYNEQFF.

This clonotype was recorded a few times. CDR3 region: CASSQSGLARDTQYF. CDR3 bases: TGTGCCAGCAGCCAATCGGGACTAGCGAGAGATACGCAGTATTTT. The chain combines TRBV4-2 with TRBJ2-3; 10 bases match TRBD2. The trim removed 2 bases at V and 5 bases at J, leaving 4 bases unmatched. The CDR3 has 15 residues. Germline V gene sequence: CDR1 LGHNA, CDR2 YNFKEQ.

This rearrangement joins TRBV5-1 to TRBJ2-5, with D perhaps matching TRBD1 (6 bases). Trimming removed 1 base from V and 3 bases from J, with 10 bases in between. The CDR3 consists of 14 residues. Germline V lookup: CDR1 SGHRS, CDR2 YFSETQ. The CDR3 sequence: CASSLRYREETQYF. The CDR3 nucleotides read TGCGCCAGCAGCTTGAGGTACAGGGAAGAGACCCAGTACTTC.

This clonotype was picked up many times. V and J are TRBV4-1 and TRBJ2-1, with D unresolved. This CDR3 has 16 residues. Per germline, CDR1 MGHRA and CDR2 YSYEKL. V was pared by 0 bases and J by 3 bases, with 12 bases between. The CDR3 protein is CASSQDSGGRYNEQFF. The DNA for the CDR3 is TGCGCCAGCAGCCAAGATTCTGGCGGACGCTACAATGAGCAGTTCTTC.

The genes are TRBV28 and TRBJ1-1; 7 bases line up with TRBD1. Trimming at V came to 5 bases and at J to 3 bases, leaving 6 bases not matched to a gene. The CDR3 contains 14 residues. CDR1 and CDR2 from the germline V gene are MDHEN and SYDVKM. DNA of the CDR3: TGTGCCAGCAGTCCCGGACAGGTACACACTGAAGCTTTCTTT. The encoded protein is CASSPGQVHTEAFF.

This clonotype came up many times. The chain employs TRBV7-2 and TRBJ2-5, with 7 nucleotides matching TRBD2. From germline, CDR1 is SGHTA and CDR2 FQGNSA. The length of the CDR3 is 15 residues. Trimming at V came to 5 bases and at J to 4 bases, leaving 10 bases not matched to a gene. CDR3 nucleotide sequence: TGTGCCAGCAGCCGGGGGGTCAGGGAGAGAGAGACCCAGTACTTC. It specifies CASSRGVRERETQYF.

This clonotype has a count of ten or more. The chain carries TRBV29-1 and TRBJ2-1; D is uncertain. This CDR3 is 11 amino acids long. With 4 bases removed from V and 10 bases from J, the gap between germline ends came to 11 bases. Germline CDR1 reads SQVTM; CDR2 reads ANQGSEA. CDR3: CSVVPGPEQFF. DNA for the CDR3: TGCAGCGTTGTCCCTGGACCCGAGCAGTTCTTC.

The gene calls are TRBV11-1 and TRBJ1-3; 7 nucleotides align to TRBD1. The V gene's germline CDR1 is SGHAT and CDR2 FQDESV (reference sequence). Trimming took 6 bases from V and 15 from J; bases not matched to a gene: 11. This CDR3 region has 12 residues. This chain's CDR3 is CASSNPPGQEYF. As DNA, the CDR3 is TGTGCCAGCAGTAACCCGCCCGGACAGGAATATTTT.

V usage is TRBV20-1 and J usage is TRBJ2-7; 8 bases line up with TRBD1. Germline V gene data show CDR1 as DFQATT and CDR2 as SNEGSKA (reference sequence). Trimming cost V 4 bases and J 0 bases; bases outside gene matches: 8. The CDR3 is 15 residues long. CDR3 bases: TGCAGTGCTATCAAGGGACAGGTGTTCTCCTACGAGCAGTACTTC. Protein: CSAIKGQVFSYEQYF.